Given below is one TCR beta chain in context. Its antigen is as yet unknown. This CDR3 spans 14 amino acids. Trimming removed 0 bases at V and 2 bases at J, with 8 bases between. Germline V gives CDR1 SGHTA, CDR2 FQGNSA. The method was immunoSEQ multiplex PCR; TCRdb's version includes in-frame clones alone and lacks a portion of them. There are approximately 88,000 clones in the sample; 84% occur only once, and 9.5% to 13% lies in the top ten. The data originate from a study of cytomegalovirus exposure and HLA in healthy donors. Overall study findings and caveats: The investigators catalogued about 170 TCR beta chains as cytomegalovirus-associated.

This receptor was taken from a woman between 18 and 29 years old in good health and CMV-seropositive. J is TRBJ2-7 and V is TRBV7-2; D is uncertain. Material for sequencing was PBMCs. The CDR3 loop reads CASSLASPAYEQYF. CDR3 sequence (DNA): TGTGCCAGCAGCTTAGCTAGCCCCGCCTACGAGCAGTACTTC.